Listed below are T cell receptor beta chains from one sample, sequenced in a study of blood T cell repertoires in COVID-19. Measured with immunoSEQ multiplex PCR; TCRdb has only the in-frame clones, and not every one. The sample lists approximately 150,000 clones, around 84% seen once, with roughly 20% in the top ten. Input material: peripheral blood. The source of these receptors is a woman older than 75 with acute or convalescent COVID-19. CDR3s include the opening cysteine and the closing phenylalanine or tryptophan. D genes are given only for firm matches. The listing skips clone size in some rows; elsewhere it reads once, few, many or a size class.

v_call: TRBV7-2
d_call: TRBD2
j_call: TRBJ2-7
clone_size: once
cdr3_nt: TGTGCCAGCAGCCCACATCCGGGACTAGGCCCCTACGAGCAGTACTTC
cdr3_aa: CASSPHPGLGPYEQYF

v_call: TRBV2
d_call: TRBD1
j_call: TRBJ1-3
clone_size: NA
cdr3_nt: TGTGCCAGCAGTCCTGGGGCAGGGGGGAACCCGTCTGGAAACACCATATATTTT
cdr3_aa: CASSPGAGGNPSGNTIYF

v_call: TRBV3-1/TRBV3-2
d_call: NA
j_call: TRBJ2-1
clone_size: NA
cdr3_nt: TGTGCCAGCAGCCAGGCGGGTGGGTCCGGTCGTGAGCAGTTCTTC
cdr3_aa: CASSQAGGSGREQFF

v_call: TRBV14
d_call: NA
j_call: TRBJ1-5
clone_size: NA
cdr3_nt: TGTGCCAGCAGCGAAAATCTAAGTCAGCCCCAGCATTTT
cdr3_aa: CASSENLSQPQHF

v_call: TRBV7-2
d_call: TRBD1
j_call: TRBJ1-3
clone_size: NA
cdr3_nt: TGTGCCAGCAGCTGGGGACAGGGGATTGGAAACACCATATATTTT
cdr3_aa: CASSWGQGIGNTIYF

v_call: TRBV7-2
d_call: NA
j_call: TRBJ1-1
clone_size: NA
cdr3_nt: TGTGCCAGCCGGGCTGACAGGAACACTGAAGCTTTCTTT
cdr3_aa: CASRADRNTEAFF

v_call: TRBV19
d_call: TRBD1
j_call: TRBJ1-3
clone_size: NA
cdr3_nt: TGTGCCAGTAGCCTACAGGGACAGGGGCACACCATATATTTT
cdr3_aa: CASSLQGQGHTIYF

v_call: TRBV5-1
d_call: NA
j_call: TRBJ2-3
clone_size: NA
cdr3_nt: TGCGCCAGCAGCTCCCTCGGTACTAGCACAGATACGCAGTATTTT
cdr3_aa: CASSSLGTSTDTQYF

v_call: TRBV20-1
d_call: NA
j_call: TRBJ2-5
clone_size: NA
cdr3_nt: TGCAGTGCTAGTCGTGGGGCCCGATGGGAGACCCAGTACTTC
cdr3_aa: CSASRGARWETQYF

v_call: TRBV30
d_call: NA
j_call: TRBJ1-2
clone_size: NA
cdr3_nt: TGTGCCTGGAGTGTATTGAGTTGGGCTATCTATGGCTACACCTTC
cdr3_aa: CAWSVLSWAIYGYTF

v_call: TRBV19
d_call: NA
j_call: TRBJ2-2
clone_size: NA
cdr3_nt: TGTGCCAGTAGTATCCCACAGGGCGGCACCGGGGAGCTGTTTTTT
cdr3_aa: CASSIPQGGTGELFF

v_call: TRBV4-3
d_call: NA
j_call: TRBJ1-5
clone_size: once
cdr3_nt: TGCGCCAGCAGCCAAGAGTGGCAGAGCAATCAGCCCCAGCATTTT
cdr3_aa: CASSQEWQSNQPQHF

v_call: TRBV5-1
d_call: TRBD1
j_call: TRBJ2-4
clone_size: NA
cdr3_nt: TGCGCCAGCAGCTTAATAGGGACAGGGGCCAAAAACATTCAGTACTTC
cdr3_aa: CASSLIGTGAKNIQYF

v_call: TRBV19
d_call: TRBD1
j_call: TRBJ2-1
clone_size: once
cdr3_nt: TGTGCCAGTAGTATAGGACAGGGCTACAATGAGCAGTTCTTC
cdr3_aa: CASSIGQGYNEQFF

v_call: TRBV6-6
d_call: TRBD1
j_call: TRBJ2-1
clone_size: NA
cdr3_nt: TGTGCCAGCAGCTCCAGGACAGGCGTCTACAATGAGCAGTTCTTC
cdr3_aa: CASSSRTGVYNEQFF

v_call: TRBV6-5
d_call: TRBD1
j_call: TRBJ1-1
clone_size: NA
cdr3_nt: TGTGCCAGCAGTCGGACAGGATCTGAAGCTTTCTTT
cdr3_aa: CASSRTGSEAFF

v_call: TRBV27
d_call: NA
j_call: TRBJ2-7
clone_size: once
cdr3_nt: TGTGCCAGCAGTTTGAAACTCTCCTACGAGCAGTACTTC
cdr3_aa: CASSLKLSYEQYF

v_call: TRBV6-5
d_call: TRBD1
j_call: TRBJ1-4
clone_size: NA
cdr3_nt: TGTGCCAGCAGTTCGAGGGACAGGGGCGGAGAAAAACTGTTTTTT
cdr3_aa: CASSSRDRGGEKLFF

v_call: TRBV27
d_call: TRBD2
j_call: TRBJ2-5
clone_size: NA
cdr3_nt: TGTGCCAGCAGTTTAGCTAGCGGGAGGGCCTCAAGGAGGACCCAGTACTTC
cdr3_aa: CASSLASGRASRRTQYF

v_call: TRBV19
d_call: TRBD1
j_call: TRBJ1-5
clone_size: NA
cdr3_nt: TGTGCCAGTAGTACGTGGACAGGGTCGAATCAGCCCCAGCATTTT
cdr3_aa: CASSTWTGSNQPQHF

v_call: TRBV25-1
d_call: TRBD2
j_call: TRBJ2-1
clone_size: NA
cdr3_nt: TGTGCCAGCAGTGTGGCGGGGGGCCCCCACAATGAGCAGTTCTTC
cdr3_aa: CASSVAGGPHNEQFF

v_call: TRBV10-2
d_call: NA
j_call: TRBJ2-7
clone_size: NA
cdr3_nt: TGCGCCAGCAGTTTGGGGGGCGAGCAGTACTTC
cdr3_aa: CASSLGGEQYF

v_call: TRBV11-2
d_call: NA
j_call: TRBJ1-6
clone_size: NA
cdr3_nt: TGTGCCAGCAACCAGCCGGGCGGGGGGAATAATTCACCCCTCCACTTT
cdr3_aa: CASNQPGGGNNSPLHF

v_call: TRBV6-5
d_call: NA
j_call: TRBJ1-5
clone_size: NA
cdr3_nt: TGTGCCAGCATGGAGGACCAGCCCCAGCATTTT
cdr3_aa: CASMEDQPQHF

v_call: TRBV21-1
d_call: NA
j_call: TRBJ2-3
clone_size: NA
cdr3_nt: TGTGCCAGCAGCAAAGTGCAAGAGCGGCGGGCCCGCACAGATACGCAGTATTTT
cdr3_aa: CASSKVQERRARTDTQYF

v_call: TRBV20-1
d_call: NA
j_call: TRBJ1-2
clone_size: NA
cdr3_nt: TGCAGTGCAACGGGAGCTTATGGCTACACCTTC
cdr3_aa: CSATGAYGYTF

v_call: TRBV3-1/TRBV3-2
d_call: TRBD1
j_call: TRBJ1-2
clone_size: NA
cdr3_nt: TGTGCCAGCAGCCAAGACATTATCGGACAGGCTGACGGCTACACCTTC
cdr3_aa: CASSQDIIGQADGYTF

v_call: TRBV7-8
d_call: TRBD1
j_call: TRBJ1-6
clone_size: NA
cdr3_nt: TGTGCCAGCAGCTTAGAACAGGGGGAGAATTCACCCCTCCACTTT
cdr3_aa: CASSLEQGENSPLHF

v_call: TRBV5-4
d_call: TRBD1
j_call: TRBJ1-2
clone_size: once
cdr3_nt: TGTGCCAGCAGCTGGCAGGGGGCTCTCGGTGGCTACACCTTC
cdr3_aa: CASSWQGALGGYTF

v_call: TRBV24-1
d_call: TRBD1
j_call: TRBJ1-2
clone_size: NA
cdr3_nt: TGTGCCACCAGTGCCCATGACAGGGTAAGGTATGGCTACACCTTC
cdr3_aa: CATSAHDRVRYGYTF

v_call: TRBV25-1
d_call: TRBD1
j_call: TRBJ2-1
clone_size: once
cdr3_nt: TGTGCCAGCAGTGGATTAACCTTTATGACAGGGGTTAATGAGCAGTTCTTC
cdr3_aa: CASSGLTFMTGVNEQFF

v_call: TRBV19
d_call: NA
j_call: TRBJ1-5
clone_size: NA
cdr3_nt: TGTGCCAGCGACAGTCTGAAAAAGCCCCAGCATTTT
cdr3_aa: CASDSLKKPQHF

v_call: TRBV27
d_call: NA
j_call: TRBJ1-2
clone_size: NA
cdr3_nt: TGTGCCACCGCGTCACTGAACTATGGCTACACCTTC
cdr3_aa: CATASLNYGYTF

v_call: TRBV6-1
d_call: NA
j_call: TRBJ1-1
clone_size: NA
cdr3_nt: TGTGCCAGCAGTGAAGCTGGGAGAACTGAAGCTTTCTTT
cdr3_aa: CASSEAGRTEAFF

v_call: TRBV12-5
d_call: TRBD1
j_call: TRBJ2-1
clone_size: NA
cdr3_nt: TGTGCTAGTGGTTTGGGTTCAGGGGGTGAGCAGTTCTTC
cdr3_aa: CASGLGSGGEQFF

v_call: TRBV15
d_call: NA
j_call: TRBJ2-1
clone_size: NA
cdr3_nt: TGTGCCACCAGCAGAGTGGCCAGGGCTGACAATGAGCAGTTCTTC
cdr3_aa: CATSRVARADNEQFF

v_call: TRBV5-1
d_call: NA
j_call: TRBJ2-6
clone_size: few
cdr3_nt: TGCGCCAGCAGCTTGGCCCACGGGAATTCCCCCTCTGGGGCCAACGTCCTGACTTTC
cdr3_aa: CASSLAHGNSPSGANVLTF

v_call: TRBV15
d_call: NA
j_call: TRBJ1-2
clone_size: NA
cdr3_nt: TGTGCCACCAGCAGAGGACAGTCCTATGGCTACACCTTC
cdr3_aa: CATSRGQSYGYTF

v_call: TRBV19
d_call: NA
j_call: TRBJ1-1
clone_size: NA
cdr3_nt: TGTGCCAGTAGTATAACAGGAGTTTGGGCCACTGAAGCTTTCTTT
cdr3_aa: CASSITGVWATEAFF

v_call: TRBV6-5
d_call: NA
j_call: TRBJ2-1
clone_size: NA
cdr3_nt: TGTGCCAGCAGGCCACAGGGACCCAATGAGCAGTTCTTC
cdr3_aa: CASRPQGPNEQFF

v_call: TRBV18
d_call: NA
j_call: TRBJ1-1
clone_size: few
cdr3_nt: TGTGCCAGCTCACCCCCCTCGGGGGGGAAGACTGAAGCTTTCTTT
cdr3_aa: CASSPPSGGKTEAFF